A selection of T cell receptor beta chains follows, all from one sample in a study of blood T cell repertoires in COVID-19. Measured with immunoSEQ multiplex PCR; TCRdb has only the in-frame clones, and not every one. Of about 260,000 clones in the sample, 80% to 95% were seen once. Sequencing was carried out using PBMCs or T cells enriched from blood (not recorded which). Receptor source: a man in his forties who had been exposed to COVID-19. Each CDR3 is given with its conserved first and last residue. A D gene is named only where the DNA matches it firmly. Clone size, where shown, is once, few, many, or a class for clones that have expanded.

D | J | V | length | size | DNA | CDR3
- | TRBJ1-1 | TRBV5-6 | 14 | - | TGTGCCAGCAGTTCAATGACAGAGAACACTGAAGCTTTCTTT | CASSSMTENTEAFF
TRBD1 | TRBJ2-2 | TRBV4-1 | 17 | once | TGCGCCAGCAGCCGCACGCAGGGGGCGGGGTACACCGGGGAGCTGTTTTTT | CASSRTQGAGYTGELFF
- | TRBJ2-7 | TRBV7-8 | 14 | - | TGTGCCAGCAGCTTAGAAGATAGATCCTACGAGCAGTACTTC | CASSLEDRSYEQYF
- | TRBJ1-2 | TRBV5-1 | 13 | - | TGCGCCAGCAGCCCTCATTTTCAGGATGGCTACACCTTC | CASSPHFQDGYTF
TRBD1 | TRBJ1-2 | TRBV28 | 16 | - | TGTGCCAGCAGTTTATCTGGGGGACAGGGGAAGGGTGGCTACACCTTC | CASSLSGGQGKGGYTF
- | TRBJ2-7 | TRBV20-1 | 11 | - | TGCAGTGCTAGTAACAGCTACGAGCAGTACTTC | CSASNSYEQYF
- | TRBJ2-7 | TRBV29-1 | 16 | - | TGCAGCGTTGAAGGCCGATCTGGGGACAACTCCTACGAGCAGTACTTC | CSVEGRSGDNSYEQYF
TRBD1 | TRBJ2-1 | TRBV15 | 16 | - | TGTGCCACCAGCAGCCGGACAGGGACAAATTACAATGAGCAGTTCTTC | CATSSRTGTNYNEQFF
TRBD2 | TRBJ2-2 | TRBV7-3 | 15 | - | TGTGCCAGCAGGAGCGCTAGCGGAAACACCGGGGAGCTGTTTTTT | CASRSASGNTGELFF
TRBD1 | TRBJ1-3 | TRBV27 | 14 | - | TGTGCCAGCAGTGCGGACAGGGTGTCAAACACCATATATTTT | CASSADRVSNTIYF
- | TRBJ1-6 | TRBV7-3 | 15 | - | TGTGCCAGCAGCTTAGTTGGGGGGTCGAATTCACCCCTCCACTTT | CASSLVGGSNSPLHF
TRBD1 | TRBJ2-1 | TRBV5-1 | 15 | - | TGCGCCAGCAGCTTAAACGGACAGGGTGAGGATGAGCAGTTCTTC | CASSLNGQGEDEQFF
TRBD2 | TRBJ2-3 | TRBV27 | 16 | - | TGTGCCAGCAGGTTGGGTGGAGCGGGAATCACAGATACGCAGTATTTT | CASRLGGAGITDTQYF
- | TRBJ2-7 | TRBV18 | 15 | - | TGTGCCAGCTCACCTCCGAACAGCCCCGTAGGCGAGCAGTACTTC | CASSPPNSPVGEQYF
TRBD1 | TRBJ1-1 | TRBV28 | 13 | - | TGTGCCAGCAGGCCCACAGGGGGAACTGAAGCTTTCTTT | CASRPTGGTEAFF
TRBD1 | TRBJ2-6 | TRBV6-2/TRBV6-3 | 17 | - | TGTGCCAGCAGCGCGACAGGGGTCCACTCTGGGGCCAACGTCCTGACTTTC | CASSATGVHSGANVLTF
- | TRBJ1-1 | TRBV5-4 | 14 | - | TGTGCCAGCAGCGAGTGGATGGGAGACACTGAAGCTTTCTTT | CASSEWMGDTEAFF
- | TRBJ2-7 | TRBV19 | 13 | - | TGTGCCAGCGGACAGGGAGGGTCCTACGAGCAGTACTTC | CASGQGGSYEQYF
- | TRBJ2-3 | TRBV7-3 | 15 | - | TGTGCCAGCAGCTTAAGAGGACAGACCACAGATACGCAGTATTTT | CASSLRGQTTDTQYF
TRBD1 | TRBJ2-7 | TRBV9 | 13 | - | TGTGCCAGCAGCGCGACAGGGGCGCATGAGCAGTACTTC | CASSATGAHEQYF
- | TRBJ2-2 | TRBV18 | 14 | - | TGTGCCAGCTCTCGAACAGGGAACACCGGGGAGCTGTTTTTT | CASSRTGNTGELFF
- | TRBJ1-3 | TRBV5-4 | 15 | - | TGTGCCAGCAGCGAGGACAGTCGCTCTGGAAACACCATATATTTT | CASSEDSRSGNTIYF
- | TRBJ1-1 | TRBV19 | 15 | - | TGTGCCAGTAGAACCCCGTACCCGCGGGGAACTGAAGCTTTCTTT | CASRTPYPRGTEAFF
- | TRBJ2-2 | TRBV19 | 14 | - | TGTGCCAGTAGTTTCCGGGAACTCACCGGGGAGCTGTTTTTT | CASSFRELTGELFF
TRBD1 | TRBJ1-1 | TRBV30 | 15 | - | TGTGCCTGGAGGACAGGGGGCAGGATGAACACTGAAGCTTTCTTT | CAWRTGGRMNTEAFF
TRBD1 | TRBJ2-1 | TRBV7-2 | 15 | - | TGTGCCAGCATCGGGGAGACAGGGTCCTACAATGAGCAGTTCTTC | CASIGETGSYNEQFF
TRBD2 | TRBJ2-1 | TRBV5-6 | 15 | few | TGTGCCAGCAGTTGGGACTACCAGTCCTACAATGAGCAGTTCTTC | CASSWDYQSYNEQFF
- | TRBJ1-2 | TRBV18 | 13 | once | TGTGCCAGCTCGCTAACGACAGAGTATGGCTACACCTTC | CASSLTTEYGYTF
- | TRBJ1-1 | TRBV28 | 11 | - | TGTGCCAGCACCTTGAACACTGAAGCTTTCTTT | CASTLNTEAFF
TRBD1 | TRBJ2-2 | TRBV20-1 | 14 | - | TGCAGTGCTAGTAGGACAGGGGGGACCGGGGAGCTGTTTTTT | CSASRTGGTGELFF
TRBD2 | TRBJ2-7 | TRBV7-9 | 13 | - | TGTGCCAGCAGCTCGTCGGGGGGGTACGAGCAGTACTTC | CASSSSGGYEQYF
- | TRBJ2-1 | TRBV15 | 13 | - | TGTGCCACCAGCAGAGATATGAGGAATGAGCAGTTCTTC | CATSRDMRNEQFF
- | TRBJ2-7 | TRBV11-2 | 17 | - | TGTGCCAGCAGCTTAGTACAGCCCGGTTCAGTGTCCTACGAGCAGTACTTC | CASSLVQPGSVSYEQYF
TRBD2 | TRBJ2-7 | TRBV4-1 | 14 | - | TGCGCCAGCAGCCAAGGGACTAGACCCTACGAGCAGTACTTC | CASSQGTRPYEQYF
- | TRBJ2-2 | TRBV15 | 16 | - | TGTGCCACCAGCAGAGGGAGGGGACAGATCACCGGGGAGCTGTTTTTT | CATSRGRGQITGELFF
TRBD1 | TRBJ2-5 | TRBV5-5 | 15 | - | TGTGCCAGCAGCTACCGGGACAGGGTTACAGAGACCCAGTACTTC | CASSYRDRVTETQYF
- | TRBJ1-2 | TRBV14 | 10 | - | TGTACCTCGGACGGAGGTGGCTACACCTTC | CTSDGGGYTF
TRBD1 | TRBJ2-1 | TRBV5-1 | 15 | - | TGCGCCAGCAGCCTACGGACAGGGAGTAGGAATGAGCAGTTCTTC | CASSLRTGSRNEQFF
- | TRBJ2-7 | TRBV28 | 11 | - | TGTGCCAGCAACAGGGCCTACGAGCAGTACTTC | CASNRAYEQYF
- | TRBJ2-7 | TRBV25-1 | 13 | - | TGTGCCAGCAGTAGCGATAGCTCCTACGAGCAGTACTTC | CASSSDSSYEQYF
- | TRBJ2-7 | TRBV7-9 | 14 | - | TGTGCCAGCAGCCCGTATAAAGCTTCCTACGAGCAGTACTTC | CASSPYKASYEQYF
TRBD1 | TRBJ2-3 | TRBV10-3 | 15 | - | TGTGCCACCATAACACCGGGACAGGGAAAAGATACGCAGTATTTT | CATITPGQGKDTQYF
- | TRBJ1-2 | TRBV6-6 | 13 | - | TGTGCCAGCAAACAACAGGGTTGGTATGGCTACACCTTC | CASKQQGWYGYTF
- | TRBJ2-7 | TRBV19 | 13 | - | TGTGCCAGTAGTATCGCCAGGTACTACGAGCAGTACTTC | CASSIARYYEQYF
TRBD2 | TRBJ2-7 | TRBV7-2 | 13 | - | TGTGCCAGCAGCTGGGGACTAGCCTACGAGCAGTACTTC | CASSWGLAYEQYF
- | TRBJ1-5 | TRBV9 | 14 | - | TGTGCCAGCAGCGTGGACGGGGCGGGACAGCCCCAGCATTTT | CASSVDGAGQPQHF
- | TRBJ1-5 | TRBV28 | 14 | - | TGTGCCAGCAGTTCATCCAGGGTTAGTGGGCCCCAGCATTTT | CASSSSRVSGPQHF
TRBD2 | TRBJ2-1 | TRBV9 | 14 | few | TGTGCCAGCGAAAAGGGACTAGCGTCTAATGAGCAGTTCTTC | CASEKGLASNEQFF
TRBD1 | TRBJ2-6 | TRBV6-4 | 16 | - | TGTGCCAGCAGTGGGACAGGGGAATCTGGGGCCAACGTCCTGACTTTC | CASSGTGESGANVLTF
- | TRBJ1-4 | TRBV28 | 14 | - | TGTGCCAGCAGTTTATCCCAGGGAAGCGAAAAACTGTTTTTT | CASSLSQGSEKLFF
- | TRBJ1-2 | TRBV20-1 | 13 | - | TGCAGTGCTAGTTTGGGAGCTAACTATGGCTACACCTTC | CSASLGANYGYTF
TRBD1 | TRBJ1-6 | TRBV7-2 | 15 | - | TGTGCCAGCAGCCCGGGACAGTTCGATAATTCACCCCTCCACTTT | CASSPGQFDNSPLHF
- | TRBJ1-2 | TRBV2 | 13 | - | TGTGCCAGTAGATACAGGGATAACTATGGCTACACCTTC | CASRYRDNYGYTF
TRBD1 | TRBJ2-7 | TRBV5-1 | 16 | - | TGCGCCAGCAGCTTTCAGACAGGGGACGTCTCTCACGAGCAGTACTTC | CASSFQTGDVSHEQYF